The 14 T cell receptor beta chains given below trace back to one sample, sequenced in a study of blood T cells in healthy people across ages. The use of a sample-barcoded 5' primer and a J-beta primer mix characterized a second PCR of 7 to 11 cycles. TCRdb re-called the 5' RACE reads through MiXCR, storing one row per CDR3 protein. The sample includes about 680,000 distinct CDR3 sequences, around half of them seen just once. Sequencing was done on a sample of blood. These TCRs come from an older woman in good health.

Concerning this clonotype: One end of the junction is discordant with germline, which a read error may explain. This chain connects TRBV28 to TRBJ2-1; the match to TRBD1 covers 7 bases. Germline lookup yields CDR1 MDHEN and CDR2 SYDVKM. The CDR3 loop spans 15 amino acids. CDR3 in DNA: TGTGCCAGCAGTTACTTAGGACAGGTGGACAATGGGCAGTTCTTC. It codes for CASSYLGQVDNGQFF.

This clonotype occurred a few times. The genes are TRBV5-1 and TRBJ2-4; TRBD2 agrees at 9 bases. Germline assignment: CDR1 SGHRS and CDR2 YFSETQ. The junction had 7 bases not matched to a gene; V was cut back by 0 bases and J by 0 bases. This CDR3 contains 18 residues. CDR3 sequence reads: CASSLVNSGSKAKNIQYF. The CDR3 DNA is TGCGCCAGCAGCTTGGTAAATAGCGGGAGTAAAGCCAAAAACATTCAGTACTTC. Combining the CDR3 with reference TRBV5-1 and TRBJ2-4 gives the whole variable domain KAGVTQTPRYLIKTRGQQVTLSCSPISGHRSVSWYQQTPGQGLQFLFEYFSETQRNKGNFPGRFSGRQFSNSRSEMNVSTLELGDSALYLCASSLVNSGSKAKNIQYFGAGTRLSVL.

The chain recombines TRBV20-1 with TRBJ2-1; D possibly corresponds to TRBD2 (5 bases). Trimming removed 6 bases from V and 10 bases from J, with 16 bases in between. The V gene's germline CDR1 is DFQATT and CDR2 SNEGSKA (reference sequence). This CDR3 is built from 12 residues. CDR3 region: CSAIPGRGEQFF. CDR3 sequence (DNA): TGCAGTGCAATACCCGGTCGGGGAGAGCAGTTCTTC.

The chain combines TRBV7-2 with TRBJ2-3; the D gene is possibly TRBD2 (5 bases). Germline CDR1 and CDR2: SGHTA and FQGNSA. This CDR3 contains 14 residues. V lost 3 bases and J 6 bases, leaving 13 bases between the germline ends. The CDR3: CASSFAGGIDTQYF. The CDR3 region has the DNA TGTGCCAGCAGCTTTGCAGGAGGTATTGATACGCAGTATTTT.

The V call is TRBV27, the J call TRBJ1-4, with a possible D match to TRBD1 (5 bases). The CDR3 covers 15 residues. Germline CDR1 and CDR2: MNHEY and SMNVEV (reference sequence). The V and J ends lost 1 base and 8 bases respectively, with 14 bases between them. The CDR3 is CASSLFGQGSEKLFF. The CDR3, as DNA: TGTGCCAGCAGTTTATTTGGGCAGGGATCCGAAAAACTGTTTTTT.

J is TRBJ2-1 and V is TRBV24-1, with 8 bases that match TRBD2. The CDR3 is 16 amino acids. Germline values: CDR1 KGHDR, CDR2 SFDVKD. The junction had 8 bases not matched to a gene; V was cut back by 4 bases and J by 4 bases. The CDR3 DNA reads as TGTGCCACCAGTGACAATTCGGGAGGGCTATACAATGAGCAGTTCTTC. Translating gives CATSDNSGGLYNEQFF.

The CDR3 here is CASSRSEAREQYF. In nucleotides, the CDR3 is TGTGCCAGCAGCCGCTCGGAGGCGCGCGAGCAGTACTTC. The chain recombines TRBV7-6 with TRBJ2-5; a weak D match, TRBD2 (5 bases). The J call is in doubt because the DNA end fits TRBJ2-7 better. Germline V gene lookup returns CDR1 SGHVS and CDR2 FNYEAQ. CDR3 length: 13 amino acids.

The chain recombines TRBV20-1 with TRBJ2-7; D gene unclear. V was shortened by 0 bases and J by 1 base, with 10 bases between the two germline ends. The germline V gene encodes CDR1 DFQATT and CDR2 SNEGSKA (reference sequence). CDR3 size: 14 residues. In nucleotides, the CDR3 is TGCAGTGCTAGAGATCGACTGGGTTCCTACGAGCAGTACTTC. Its protein is CSARDRLGSYEQYF.

This chain uses TRBV20-1 with TRBJ2-5; TRBD1 agrees at 7 bases. The J call could be wrong; TRBJ2-4 is a better fit for the DNA end. Germline CDR1 and CDR2: DFQATT and SNEGSKA (reference sequence). The CDR3 has 16 amino acids. CDR3 DNA sequence: TGCAGTGCTCCTTCGACAGGGTATGGTGCCAAAAACATTCAGTACTTC. Amino acid sequence: CSAPSTGYGAKNIQYF.

The V gene is TRBV7-2, the J gene TRBJ1-2; D gene ambiguous. The V end was cut by 0 bases, the J end by 2 bases, with 7 bases between. This CDR3 contains 14 residues. Germline V lookup: CDR1 SGHTA, CDR2 FQGNSA. CDR3 bases: TGTGCCAGCAGCTTAGCTACGGCGAACTATGGCTACACCTTC. It yields the protein CASSLATANYGYTF.

J is TRBJ2-1 and V is TRBV20-1; D is undetermined. Trimming took off 6 bases at V and 4 bases at J, with 19 bases between the two ends. The CDR3 sequence is 15 residues long. The V gene's germline CDR1 is DFQATT and CDR2 SNEGSKA (reference sequence). In nucleotides, the CDR3 is TGCAGTGCCCAATCAATCATGGGCTCTTACAATGAGCAGTTCTTC. Encoded protein: CSAQSIMGSYNEQFF.

A few counts support this clonotype. The chain is built from TRBV5-1 and TRBJ2-7; the D gene is possibly TRBD1 (6 bases). With 3 bases removed from V and 7 bases from J, the gap between germline ends came to 23 bases. Germline V lookup: CDR1 SGHRS, CDR2 YFSETQ. This CDR3 comprises 16 residues. CDR3 in amino acids: CASSSTDSFLGLEQYF. DNA for the CDR3: TGCGCCAGCAGCTCTACGGACAGTTTTTTGGGTCTAGAGCAGTACTTC.

The chain combines TRBV27 with TRBJ1-2; no clear D. Germline CDR1 is MNHEY and CDR2 is SMNVEV (reference sequence). The CDR3 runs 15 residues. Trimming took 1 base from V and 2 from J, leaving 11 bases between them. CDR3 DNA sequence: TGTGCCAGCAGTTTATTCGGTCCGGAGAACTATGGCTACACCTTC. Its protein is CASSLFGPENYGYTF.

The V gene is TRBV28, the J gene TRBJ2-1, with TRBD1 identical over 9 bases. Germline CDR1 reads MDHEN; CDR2 reads SYDVKM. This CDR3 has 15 amino acids. The V segment lost 2 bases and the J segment 10 bases; nucleotides outside the gene matches: 9. The chain's CDR3 is CASSLSGTGLYEQFF. The CDR3 bases are TGTGCCAGCAGTTTAAGCGGGACAGGGTTGTACGAGCAGTTCTTC.